The entry that follows covers one TCR beta chain sequence. The data are from a study of CD8+ T cells in alopecia areata. The CDR3 covers 17 residues. The V and J ends lost 0 bases and 3 bases, in that order; junction bases with no gene match: 9. Germline-derived CDR1 and CDR2 are SQVTM and ANQGSEA. Following extraction, RNA underwent reverse transcription to cDNA, which served as the sequencing template. Using immunoSEQ multiplex PCR, the repertoire was profiled, and TCRdb retains in-frame clones only, with some absent. In the table there are 90,000 to 130,000 clones, almost 60% of which are singletons. A FACSAria was used to sort CD4+ and CD8+ T cells. These cells came from PBMCs.

V and J are TRBV29-1 and TRBJ2-1, with 9 bases lining up with TRBD2. Sequencing input: CD8+ T cells sorted from blood. The sequence derives from a human donor in good health. The CDR3 DNA follows: TGCAGCGTTGAAGACCCCTTGGGCGGGGGGGGCTACAATGAGCAGTTCTTC. This translates into CSVEDPLGGGGYNEQFF.